The 24 T cell receptor beta chains reported below all come from one sample, sequenced in a study of radiotherapy plus CTLA-4 blockade in lung cancer. Measured with immunoSEQ multiplex PCR; TCRdb has only the in-frame clones, and not every one. The repertoire includes tens of thousands of clones, roughly four fifths of them detected once, and around 5.1% sits in the top ten. Here the sequenced sample was peripheral blood, taken from a patient treated with radiotherapy plus ipilimumab. The receptor set was obtained from a human donor with non-small cell lung cancer whose response to radiotherapy plus ipilimumab could not be evaluated.

This sequence joins TRBV28 and TRBJ1-2; no clear D gene. Trimming removed 2 bases from V and 5 bases from J, with 6 bases in between. This CDR3 is 12 amino acids long. Germline V lookup: CDR1 MDHEN, CDR2 SYDVKM. CDR3 sequence reads: CASSLPKYGYTF. The CDR3 DNA reads as TGTGCCAGCAGTTTACCCAAATATGGCTACACCTTC.

The chain employs TRBV2 and TRBJ2-1; TRBD2 matches 7 bases. V shed 6 bases, J shed 2 bases, and the junction held 10 bases outside the gene matches. The CDR3 sequence is 16 residues long. Germline-derived CDR1 and CDR2 are SNHLY and FYNNEI. The CDR3 sequence: CASRPRDAGAYNEQFF. CDR3 nucleotides: TGTGCCAGCAGGCCCCGGGATGCGGGAGCCTACAATGAGCAGTTCTTC.

This chain uses TRBV30 with TRBJ1-6; 9 nucleotides agree with TRBD1. The germline CDR1 and CDR2 sequences are GTSNPN and SVGIG (reference sequence). V dropped 0 bases and J dropped 7; count of bases not matched to a gene: 4. CDR3 size: 15 residues. CDR3 in amino acids: CAWSVQQGANSPLHF. The CDR3 bases are TGTGCCTGGAGTGTACAACAGGGGGCCAATTCACCCCTCCACTTT.

V and J are TRBV7-6 and TRBJ2-3; 15 bases line up with TRBD2. V shed 3 bases and J 0 bases; nucleotides not matched to a gene: 7. There are 19 residues in the CDR3. Germline V lookup: CDR1 SGHVS, CDR2 FNYEAQ. The CDR3 sequence is CASSLTTGTSGRSTDTQYF. The CDR3 DNA reads TGTGCCAGCAGCTTGACCACCGGGACTAGCGGGAGGAGCACAGATACGCAGTATTTT.

The rearrangement links TRBV27 to TRBJ1-5; a weak D match, TRBD1 (6 bases). The germline gives CDR1 MNHEY, CDR2 SMNVEV (reference sequence). The CDR3 spans 13 residues. The V gene lost 4 bases and the J gene lost 6 bases, with 10 bases spanning the gap. As DNA, the CDR3 is TGTGCCAGCAGTTCTGGGGGCGGTCAGCCCCAGCATTTT. The encoded protein is CASSSGGGQPQHF.

Worth noting for this clone: The junction departs from the called germline gene at one end, perhaps through a read error. This CDR3 is also generated by other DNA sequences in the sample. The chain is built from TRBV2 and TRBJ1-5; possibly TRBD1 for D (6 bases). Germline V gene lookup returns CDR1 SNHLY and CDR2 FYNNEI. This CDR3 has 16 amino acids. DNA for the CDR3: TGCGCCAGCAGTGAAGTGCAGACAGGAAGCAATCAGCCCCAGCATTTT. As protein: CASSEVQTGSNQPQHF.

This chain joins TRBV5-6 and TRBJ2-7; 12 bases are shared with TRBD2. V trimming: 1 base; J trimming: 4 bases; junction bases outside the gene matches: 12. Germline CDR1 and CDR2: SGHDT and YYEEEE. The CDR3 has 18 amino acids. The CDR3 here is CASSLSHITSGRTYEQYF. Written as DNA, the CDR3 is TGTGCCAGCAGCTTGAGCCATATTACTAGCGGGAGGACGTACGAGCAGTACTTC. The full variable domain, in which reference TRBV5-6 and TRBJ2-7 provide the parts outside the CDR3, is DAGVTQSPTHLIKTRGQQVTLRCSPKSGHDTVSWYQQALGQGPQFIFQYYEEEERQRGNFPDRFSGHQFPNYSSELNVNALLLGDSALYLCASSLSHITSGRTYEQYFGPGTRLTVT.

The chain couples TRBV19 to TRBJ2-7; TRBD2 matches at 13 bases. Germline lookup yields CDR1 LNHDA and CDR2 SQIVND (reference sequence). The CDR3 covers 15 residues. V shed 5 bases and J 5 bases; nucleotides not matched to a gene: 6. The CDR3 nucleotides are TGTGCCAGTAGTGCCCGGACTAGCGGGAGCCACGAGCAGTACTTC. Translated, it gives CASSARTSGSHEQYF.

This sequence joins TRBV7-2 and TRBJ2-3; 10 bases agree with TRBD2. This CDR3 is 16 amino acids long. The V segment lost 5 bases and the J segment 6 bases; nucleotides outside the gene matches: 11. The V gene's germline CDR1 is SGHTA and CDR2 FQGNSA. CDR3 bases: TGTGCCAGCAGCCGGAGGGAGCTAGCGGGAGTGGATACGCAGTATTTT. It encodes CASSRRELAGVDTQYF.

A few counts support this clone. The V gene is TRBV5-4, the J gene TRBJ2-3, with TRBD2 matching over 11 bases. There are 17 residues in the CDR3. J was trimmed by 1 base and V by 0 bases; bases with no gene match: 4. Germline V gene lookup returns CDR1 SGHNT and CDR2 YYREEE (reference sequence). The CDR3, as DNA: TGTGCCAGCAGCTTGGCCCTAGCGGGAGGCGGCACAGATACGCAGTATTTT. Translation: CASSLALAGGGTDTQYF.

This chain joins TRBV11-2 and TRBJ1-1; D ambiguous. Trimming took off 8 bases at V and 6 bases at J, with 19 bases between the two ends. This CDR3 spans 14 amino acids. Germline V gene lookup returns CDR1 SGHAT and CDR2 FQNNGV. CDR3 sequence: CASQNTYEGPEAFF. DNA for the CDR3: TGTGCCAGCCAAAACACCTACGAGGGCCCTGAAGCTTTCTTT.

This chain connects TRBV27 to TRBJ1-2, with TRBD1 matching over 11 bases. The germline CDR1 and CDR2 sequences are MNHEY and SMNVEV (reference sequence). The J segment lost 4 bases and the V segment lost 9 bases, leaving 13 bases of the junction unmatched. The CDR3 has 16 residues. CDR3 region: CASLPRTGGGGYGYTF. The CDR3 coding sequence is TGTGCCAGTTTACCACGGACAGGGGGCGGTGGCTATGGCTACACCTTC.

The V call is TRBV28, the J call TRBJ1-5; no reliable D call. CDR1 and CDR2 from the germline V gene are MDHEN and SYDVKM. The CDR3 is 10 residues long. Trimming took 11 bases from V and 9 from J, leaving 11 bases between them. Written as DNA, the CDR3 is TGTGCCGCAGGTTGGGCGCCCCAGCATTTT. This sequence encodes CAAGWAPQHF.

The chain joins TRBV28 to TRBJ2-3, with D perhaps matching TRBD2 (6 bases). V was cut by 8 bases and J by 5 bases, with 11 bases left in between. This CDR3 is built from 12 residues. CDR1 is MDHEN, CDR2 SYDVKM, per germline. The CDR3 loop reads CASGAGRDTQYF. Written as DNA, the CDR3 is TGTGCCAGCGGCGCCGGGAGAGATACGCAGTATTTT.

This clone was detected only a few times. This chain uses TRBV6-6 with TRBJ2-7, with 9 bases aligning to TRBD1. The CDR3 spans 15 residues. Germline assignment: CDR1 MNHNY and CDR2 SVGAGI (reference sequence). V was pared by 7 bases and J by 3 bases, with 10 bases of the junction left unmatched. The CDR3: CASTPTGGTNYEQYF. In nucleotides, the CDR3 is TGTGCCAGCACCCCAACAGGGGGCACAAACTACGAGCAGTACTTC.

This chain joins TRBV19 and TRBJ2-5, with no clear D. The germline CDR1 and CDR2 sequences are LNHDA and SQIVND (reference sequence). Deletions cut 5 bases from V and 5 bases from J, with 18 bases between. This CDR3 region has 15 residues. DNA of the CDR3: TGTGCCAGTAGTCTACGTCGCCAGGCCGGCGAGACCCAGTACTTC. Amino acids: CASSLRRQAGETQYF.

V is TRBV18 and J is TRBJ2-2; 12 nucleotides align to TRBD2. The junction had 0 bases not matched to a gene; V was cut back by 2 bases and J by 5 bases. CDR1 is KGHSH, CDR2 LQKENI, per germline. CDR3 length: 15 amino acids. The CDR3 is CASSPGLAGTGELFF. Here the CDR3 DNA reads TGTGCCAGCTCACCAGGACTAGCGGGGACCGGGGAGCTGTTTTTT.

The V call is TRBV11-2, the J call TRBJ1-2; TRBD1 aligns across 8 bases. The germline V gene has CDR1 SGHAT and CDR2 FQNNGV. The ends lost 8 bases at V and 8 bases at J; junction bases unmatched: 10. The length of the CDR3 is 13 residues. Here the CDR3 DNA reads TGTGCCAGCCACGACAGGGGTACTTGGGGCTACACCTTC. Protein product: CASHDRGTWGYTF.

The V gene is TRBV9, the J gene TRBJ1-6, with a possible D match to TRBD1 (5 bases). The CDR3 is 14 amino acids. Germline V lookup: CDR1 SGDLS, CDR2 YYNGEE. Trimming stripped 2 bases from V and 6 bases from J, with 9 bases between. The CDR3 reads CASSVDSSNSPLHF. CDR3 coding DNA: TGTGCCAGCAGCGTCGACAGTTCTAATTCACCCCTCCACTTT. The full variable domain, completed using reference TRBV9 and TRBJ1-6, is DSGVTQTPKHLITATGQRVTLRCSPRSGDLSVYWYQQSLDQGLQFLIQYYNGEERAKGNILERFSAQQFPDLHSELNLSSLELGDSALYFCASSVDSSNSPLHFGNGTRLTVT.

The chain joins TRBV2 to TRBJ1-5; D perhaps matches TRBD1 (6 bases). Germline values: CDR1 SNHLY, CDR2 FYNNEI. This CDR3 contains 15 residues. Trimming pared 2 bases from V and 2 bases from J, leaving 10 bases between. This CDR3 reads CASSESGVGNQPQHF. The CDR3 bases are TGTGCCAGCAGTGAATCAGGGGTAGGCAATCAGCCCCAGCATTTT.

V usage is TRBV4-3 and J usage is TRBJ2-1; tentatively, D is TRBD2 (6 bases). Germline V lookup: CDR1 LGHNA, CDR2 YSLEER. This CDR3 spans 14 amino acids. The V and J ends lost 0 bases and 7 bases respectively, with 10 bases between them. This chain's CDR3 is CASSQEEGANEQFF. Here the CDR3 DNA reads TGCGCCAGCAGCCAAGAGGAGGGCGCGAATGAGCAGTTCTTC.

V and J are TRBV11-3 and TRBJ1-1, with TRBD1 matching over 11 bases. The CDR3 is 16 amino acids. Trimming at V came to 5 bases and at J to 2 bases, leaving 7 bases not matched to a gene. The germline V gene encodes CDR1 SGHNT and CDR2 YENEEA. CDR3 nucleotide sequence: TGTGCCAGCAGCAGAGGACAGGGGGCCACTAACACTGAAGCTTTCTTT. Translated: CASSRGQGATNTEAFF.

J is TRBJ2-7 and V is TRBV28, with TRBD1 as a possible D gene (5 bases). CDR3 size: 14 residues. Germline V gene lookup returns CDR1 MDHEN and CDR2 SYDVKM. V lost 2 bases, J lost 5 bases, and 13 bases lay in between. CDR3 residues: CASSLIRQGNEQYF. CDR3 nucleotide sequence: TGTGCCAGCAGTTTAATAAGGCAGGGTAACGAGCAGTACTTC.

The rearrangement joins TRBV9 to TRBJ2-6; a weak D match, TRBD2 (5 bases). From germline, CDR1 is SGDLS and CDR2 YYNGEE. This CDR3 is 20 amino acids long. V shed 1 base and J shed 0 bases, with 20 bases lying between them. The CDR3 DNA reads as TGTGCCAGCAGCGTAAGGAGTTTTCGGTCTAGCCGCTCTGGGGCCAACGTCCTGACTTTC. It encodes CASSVRSFRSSRSGANVLTF.